The 30 T cell receptor beta chains below all came from one sample that was sequenced in a study of regulatory T cells in long-lasting Graves disease. Noted time point: persistent/refractory GD, antithyroid drugs over 5 years with positive TRAb. PBMC-derived RNA was used for the TCR library. Investigators prepared the TCR beta libraries by applying iRepertoire HTBI primers and Arm-PCR of CDR3 regions. Each CDR3 protein gets one entry after TCRdb re-called the multiplex PCR reads with MiXCR. The sample records 400,000 to 500,000 distinct CDR3 sequences, around 23% being singletons. The material was peripheral blood mononuclear cells (PBMCs), obtained when the disease was refractory, from a patient treated with antithyroid drugs. The receptors originated from a female donor with Graves disease.

This clonotype was recorded a few times. The chain uses TRBV7-8 and TRBJ2-5; maybe TRBD2 (7 bases). Germline CDR1 SGHVS, CDR2 FQNEAQ. This CDR3 region has 15 residues. V lost 1 base and J 5 bases, leaving 14 bases between the germline ends. CDR3 nucleotide sequence: TGTGCCAGCAGCTTAGTCTTGGGGGGGCGGGAGACCCAGTACTTC. This sequence encodes CASSLVLGGRETQYF.

This clonotype was seen a handful of times. V and J are TRBV14 and TRBJ1-1; no reliable D call. V lost 0 bases and J 3 bases, leaving 8 bases between the germline ends. Germline values: CDR1 SGHDN, CDR2 FVKESK. This CDR3 contains 14 residues. CDR3 sequence reads: CASSQDYGDTEAFF. The DNA of the CDR3 is TGTGCCAGCAGCCAAGATTATGGGGACACTGAAGCTTTCTTT.

The rearrangement links TRBV15 to TRBJ2-3, with TRBD2 as a possible D gene (6 bases). Germline-derived CDR1 and CDR2 are LNHNV and YYDKDF (reference sequence). This CDR3 has 15 residues. Trimming cost V 0 bases and J 4 bases, with 11 bases left between them. The CDR3 DNA follows: TGTGCCACCAGCAGAGATAGGGGCGGGGCAGATACGCAGTATTTT. It encodes CATSRDRGGADTQYF.

This chain connects TRBV27 to TRBJ1-1; 7 bases line up with TRBD1. Germline trimming cut 5 bases from V and 7 bases from J; bases unmatched to any gene: 7. Germline CDR1 reads MNHEY; CDR2 reads SMNVEV (reference sequence). The CDR3 runs 13 residues. CDR3 in DNA: TGTGCCAGCAGTCCACCGACAGGGTATGAAGCTTTCTTT. This sequence encodes CASSPPTGYEAFF.

Ten or more counts support this clonotype. The J gene is TRBJ2-5, the V gene TRBV28; D remains ambiguous. The CDR3 is made up of 14 amino acids. Germline lookup yields CDR1 MDHEN and CDR2 SYDVKM. Trimming removed 3 bases at V and 2 bases at J, with 10 bases between. The CDR3 sequence: CASSLERLQETQYF. The CDR3 DNA reads TGTGCCAGCAGTTTGGAAAGGCTTCAAGAGACCCAGTACTTC.

In regard to this clonotype: Its ends do not fully match the called genes, so a read error is possible. V and J are TRBV5-6 and TRBJ1-1, with no clear D. The V gene's germline CDR1 is SGHDT and CDR2 YYEEEE. This CDR3 spans 11 amino acids. The CDR3 here is CASSRRGDDYF. The CDR3 DNA reads TGTGCCAGCAGCCGCCGAGGAGACGACTACTTT.

This clonotype has at least ten counts. The chain has TRBV7-2 and TRBJ2-2, with D uncertain. Trimming took 4 bases from V and 0 from J, leaving 6 bases between them. The germline CDR1 and CDR2 sequences are SGHTA and FQGNSA. CDR3 length: 14 residues. The CDR3 nucleotides read TGTGCCAGCAGCTGGGCAACGAACACCGGGGAGCTGTTTTTT. This gives the protein CASSWATNTGELFF.

This clonotype came up a few times. This chain joins TRBV7-2 and TRBJ1-4; D unresolved. The V gene's germline CDR1 is SGHTA and CDR2 FQGNSA. V shed 1 base and J shed 3 bases, with 9 bases lying between them. The CDR3 is 15 residues long. CDR3 protein: CASSLDSNPNEKLFF. DNA of the CDR3: TGTGCCAGCAGCTTAGACAGCAATCCTAATGAAAAACTGTTTTTT.

This clonotype was counted between two and nine times. The chain joins TRBV6-2 or TRBV6-3 to TRBJ2-5; weak D call: TRBD2 (5 bases). V dropped 2 bases and J dropped 2 bases, with 18 bases sitting between them. The germline V gene encodes CDR1 MNHEY and CDR2 SVGEGT. The CDR3 consists of 17 residues. In DNA form, the CDR3 reads TGTGCCAGCAGTTACCCGAATGCCCGGACTGGACAAGAGACCCAGTACTTC. Translation: CASSYPNARTGQETQYF.

This clonotype was counted a few times. The genes are TRBV14 and TRBJ2-5; D could derive from TRBD1 or TRBD2 (5 bases each). V lost 4 bases and J lost 1, with 16 bases in between. CDR3 length: 16 amino acids. Germline V lookup: CDR1 SGHDN, CDR2 FVKESK. The CDR3 sequence: CASSLQPQGVQETQYF. In DNA, the CDR3 is TGTGCCAGCAGCCTACAACCCCAGGGAGTCCAAGAGACCCAGTACTTC.

In this sample, this clonotype turned up many times. The chain employs TRBV20-1 and TRBJ1-1, with TRBD1 as a possible D gene (5 bases). Trimming shortened V by 3 bases and J by 3 bases, and 14 bases separated the two germline ends. CDR3 size: 14 residues. CDR1 and CDR2 from the germline V gene are DFQATT and SNEGSKA (reference sequence). CDR3 DNA sequence: TGCAGTGCTAGTCGGCTCCGGGGGGACACTGAAGCTTTCTTT. Amino acid sequence: CSASRLRGDTEAFF.

The rearrangement links TRBV30 to TRBJ1-2; tentative D call: TRBD1 (5 bases). The CDR3 is 14 amino acids. V was trimmed by 6 bases and J by 3 bases, leaving 17 bases between them. The V gene's germline CDR1 is GTSNPN and CDR2 SVGIG (reference sequence). The CDR3 is CACLPTGTDYGYTF. The CDR3 bases are TGTGCCTGCCTACCTACCGGGACGGACTATGGCTACACCTTC.

This clonotype has just a few counts. The V and J genes are TRBV6-5 and TRBJ2-2, with TRBD2 identical over 10 bases. This CDR3 has 19 residues. Germline loops: CDR1 MNHEY, CDR2 SVGAGI. Losses at the gene ends were 8 bases for V and 6 bases for J; bases not matched to a gene: 21. The CDR3 reads CASGFRDTGSGRAAGELFF. CDR3 nucleotides: TGTGCCAGCGGTTTTCGGGACACGGGCAGCGGGAGGGCCGCCGGGGAGCTGTTTTTT.

The chain links TRBV3-1 to TRBJ2-3; 8 bases fit TRBD2. V lost 3 bases, J lost 2 bases, and 7 bases stayed unmatched. The CDR3 runs 16 residues. CDR1 and CDR2 from the germline V gene are LGHDT and YNNKEL (reference sequence). The CDR3 DNA reads TGTGCCAGCAGCCATCTCCGCGGGAGGCTCACAGATACGCAGTATTTT. It encodes CASSHLRGRLTDTQYF.

The table lists this clonotype with a few counts. This chain uses TRBV7-8 with TRBJ2-1; TRBD2 matches 8 bases. After removal of 5 bases from V and 6 bases from J, the junction contained 9 bases not matched to a gene. The CDR3 has 15 amino acids. The V gene's germline CDR1 is SGHVS and CDR2 FQNEAQ. CDR3 amino acids: CASSPGTSGGNEQFF. The CDR3 nucleotides read TGTGCCAGCAGCCCCGGGACTAGTGGGGGCAATGAGCAGTTCTTC.

In this sample, this clonotype turned up many times. V usage is TRBV6-9 and J usage is TRBJ1-1, with a possible D match to TRBD1 (5 bases). The CDR3 consists of 13 residues. Per germline, CDR1 MNHGY and CDR2 SVAAGI. Trimming left V 4 bases short and J 7 bases short, with 13 bases between. Written as DNA, the CDR3 is TGTGCCAGCAGTTCGGGGGACCGAGTTGAAGCTTTCTTT. This translates into CASSSGDRVEAFF.

This clonotype was recorded many times. The chain has TRBV2 and TRBJ1-6; TRBD1 agrees at 8 bases. V trimming: 7 bases; J trimming: 9 bases; junction bases outside the gene matches: 5. Per the germline V gene, CDR1 is SNHLY and CDR2 is FYNNEI. The CDR3 extends over 13 amino acids. For the CDR3, the DNA is TGTGCCAGCATCTCGCAGGGGGCTTCACCCCTCCACTTT. Its translation is CASISQGASPLHF.

The chain is built from TRBV27 and TRBJ2-7; no reliable D call. V lost 3 bases and J 2 bases, leaving 8 bases between the germline ends. The CDR3 runs 13 residues. Germline V gene lookup returns CDR1 MNHEY and CDR2 SMNVEV (reference sequence). CDR3 region: CASSFSDPYEQYF. CDR3 DNA: TGTGCCAGCAGTTTCTCCGACCCCTACGAGCAGTACTTC.

This clonotype was observed a few times. V gene TRBV10-3 combines with J gene TRBJ1-2; D is unresolved. The germline V gene encodes CDR1 ENHRY and CDR2 SYGVKD. This CDR3 spans 14 amino acids. Trimming took 3 bases from V and 0 from J, leaving 8 bases between them. CDR3 residues: CAISESVSNYGYTF. The CDR3 DNA follows: TGTGCCATCAGTGAAAGTGTATCTAACTATGGCTACACCTTC.

The genes are TRBV20-1 and TRBJ2-7; no firm D call. CDR3 length: 12 amino acids. The germline V gene encodes CDR1 DFQATT and CDR2 SNEGSKA (reference sequence). The V end lost 3 bases, the J end lost 2 bases, and 8 bases lay between the germline ends. CDR3 protein: CSARADTYEQYF. The DNA of the CDR3 is TGCAGTGCTAGGGCGGATACCTACGAGCAGTACTTC.

In this sample, this clonotype turned up a few times. V is TRBV15 and J is TRBJ1-4; a possible D gene is TRBD1 (6 bases). V lost 7 bases and J lost 5, with 14 bases in between. This CDR3 spans 14 amino acids. From germline, CDR1 is LNHNV and CDR2 YYDKDF (reference sequence). The CDR3 DNA reads as TGTGCCACCAAACAGGGACACCAGAATGAAAAACTGTTTTTT. Its translation is CATKQGHQNEKLFF. Drawing the rest from reference TRBV15 and TRBJ1-4, the complete variable domain is DAMVIQNPRYQVTQFGKPVTLSCSQTLNHNVMYWYQQKSSQAPKLLFHYYDKDFNNEADTPDNFQSRRPNTSFCFLDIRSPGLGDTAMYLCATKQGHQNEKLFFGSGTQLSVL.

This clonotype showed up many times. This rearrangement joins TRBV20-1 to TRBJ2-5; the D is unclear. The CDR3 runs to 12 residues. Trimming shortened V by 2 bases and J by 0 bases, and 4 bases separated the two germline ends. The germline CDR1 and CDR2 sequences are DFQATT and SNEGSKA (reference sequence). This chain's CDR3 is CSARQNQETQYF. The CDR3 region has the DNA TGCAGTGCTAGACAGAACCAAGAGACCCAGTACTTC.

This clonotype showed up many times. This rearrangement joins TRBV28 to TRBJ2-7; 7 bases agree with TRBD2. The trim removed 9 bases at V and 3 bases at J, leaving 11 bases unmatched. The CDR3 spans 14 residues. Per germline, CDR1 MDHEN and CDR2 SYDVKM. CDR3 region: CASSGEGLYYEQYF. For the CDR3, the DNA is TGTGCCAGTTCTGGGGAGGGACTCTACTACGAGCAGTACTTC.

This rearrangement joins TRBV6-4 to TRBJ2-5; D might be TRBD1 (6 bases). The CDR3 loop spans 14 amino acids. Trimming pared 6 bases from V and 1 base from J, leaving 12 bases between. Germline lookup yields CDR1 MRHNA and CDR2 SNTAGT. The CDR3 DNA reads as TGTGCCAGCAGCGCCCAGGACAGCCAAGAGACCCAGTACTTC. Amino acid sequence: CASSAQDSQETQYF.

In this sample, this clonotype turned up many times. The genes are TRBV2 and TRBJ1-1, with D tentatively TRBD1 (6 bases). The CDR3 has 15 amino acids. CDR1 is SNHLY and CDR2 is FYNNEI in the germline V gene. V lost 7 bases to trimming and J lost 6 bases, with 21 bases between them. The CDR3 loop is CASIQRVGGEAEAFF. The DNA for the CDR3 is TGTGCCAGCATTCAAAGGGTGGGGGGCGAGGCTGAAGCTTTCTTT.

This clonotype has only a few counts. The rearrangement uses TRBV4-1 and TRBJ1-1; D gene uncertain. The CDR3 contains 15 residues. Per the germline V gene, CDR1 is MGHRA and CDR2 is YSYEKL. Between the trimmed V and J ends, which lost 0 bases and 5 bases, there was a span of 13 bases. The CDR3 is CASSQDGGRRTEAFF. The CDR3 region has the DNA TGCGCCAGCAGCCAAGATGGCGGGCGGAGGACTGAAGCTTTCTTT.

This clonotype was recorded a few times. J is TRBJ2-6 and V is TRBV20-1, with D possibly TRBD1 on 5 matching bases. The CDR3 totals 15 residues. Germline CDR1 DFQATT, CDR2 SNEGSKA (reference sequence). V dropped 5 bases and J dropped 2 bases, with 13 bases sitting between them. The CDR3 loop reads CSAPRVSTGANVLTF. Here the CDR3 DNA reads TGCAGTGCTCCCAGGGTTTCCACTGGGGCCAACGTCCTGACTTTC.

This clonotype was recorded many times. The rearrangement uses TRBV28 and TRBJ1-6; TRBD1 matches at 8 bases. V was pared by 4 bases and J by 10 bases, with 9 bases of the junction left unmatched. The CDR3 has 15 amino acids. The germline gives CDR1 MDHEN, CDR2 SYDVKM. CDR3 sequence (DNA): TGTGCCAGCAGTTGGGGGACAGGAAAGGAATCACCCCTCCACTTT. Translation gives CASSWGTGKESPLHF.

This clonotype was counted ten times or more. J is TRBJ1-1 and V is TRBV27; TRBD1 matches 9 bases. V lost 1 base, J lost 7 bases, and 10 bases stayed unmatched. This CDR3 comprises 16 residues. Per the germline V gene, CDR1 is MNHEY and CDR2 is SMNVEV (reference sequence). The CDR3 region has the DNA TGTGCCAGCAGTTTATACGTGGGACAGGGCCCCAATGAAGCTTTCTTT. Its translation: CASSLYVGQGPNEAFF.

This clonotype was counted ten times or more. V usage is TRBV12-3 or TRBV12-4 and J usage is TRBJ2-7; D not certain. The V and J ends lost 0 bases and 1 base respectively, with 7 bases between them. The CDR3 loop spans 14 amino acids. This CDR3 reads CASSLAAASYEQYF. The CDR3, as DNA: TGTGCCAGCAGTTTAGCGGCGGCGTCCTACGAGCAGTACTTC.